The 8 T cell receptor beta chains below were found in one sample sequenced in a study of cytomegalovirus exposure and HLA in healthy donors. PCR used 60 Vbeta primers and 13 Jbeta primers. Generated by immunoSEQ multiplex PCR, the TCRdb table keeps only in-frame clones and is missing some. The sample contains tens of thousands of clones, 55% to 65% of which appear only once. Material: PBMCs. Receptors originate from a human donor in good health.

V is TRBV7-2 and J is TRBJ1-2, with TRBD1 matching over 7 bases. V was clipped by 3 bases and J by 8 bases; unmatched bases: 12. This CDR3 is built from 15 residues. Looked up from germline, CDR1 is SGHTA and CDR2 is FQGNSA. Written as DNA, the CDR3 is TGTGCCAGCAGCTTTATTCTGACAGGGTCTCACGGCTACACCTTC. This translates into CASSFILTGSHGYTF.

This clone was observed a few times. The chain recombines TRBV11-3 with TRBJ2-7, with 9 bases lining up with TRBD1. The CDR3 runs to 14 residues. V lost 5 bases and J lost 4; bases outside the gene matches: 6. CDR1 and CDR2 (germline): SGHNT, YENEEA. Here the CDR3 reads CASSQTGGLYEQYF. CDR3 nucleotides: TGTGCCAGCAGCCAGACAGGGGGGCTATACGAGCAGTACTTC.

CDR3 loop: CASRGQVNTEAFF. In DNA, the CDR3 is TGCGCCAGCAGAGGACAGGTGAACACTGAAGCTTTCTTT. This sequence joins TRBV5-1 and TRBJ1-1; 7 bases align to TRBD1. The V gene end was trimmed by 5 bases and the J gene end by 0 bases; junction bases not matched to a gene: 1. Per germline, CDR1 SGHRS and CDR2 YFSETQ. The CDR3 contains 13 residues.

This chain joins TRBV9 and TRBJ1-2; D is unresolved. Germline V gene data show CDR1 as SGDLS and CDR2 as YYNGEE. Deletions cut 4 bases from V and 4 bases from J, with 14 bases between. This CDR3 has 14 residues. DNA of the CDR3: TGTGCCAGCAGCCCAAGAACTCTTACCTATGGCTACACCTTC. This encodes CASSPRTLTYGYTF.

The chain couples TRBV19 to TRBJ1-2, with TRBD1 matching over 9 bases. V trimming: 7 bases; J trimming: 5 bases; junction bases outside the gene matches: 11. Germline CDR1 is LNHDA and CDR2 is SQIVND (reference sequence). This CDR3 is built from 15 residues. The CDR3 sequence is CASTRQGQGGYGYTF. CDR3 coding DNA: TGTGCCAGTACTCGACAGGGACAGGGCGGGTATGGCTACACCTTC.

V usage is TRBV7-8 and J usage is TRBJ2-1, with D hard to call. Germline values: CDR1 SGHVS, CDR2 FQNEAQ. The CDR3 is 13 amino acids. V was cut by 5 bases and J by 5 bases, with 10 bases left in between. The CDR3: CASSAERDNEQFF. The CDR3, as DNA: TGTGCCAGCAGCGCCGAGCGTGACAATGAGCAGTTCTTC.

A note on this clone: An end of the junction differs from the germline gene, which may be a read error. The rearrangement joins TRBV6-1 to TRBJ1-5, with TRBD1 identical over 7 bases. Germline V lookup: CDR1 MNHNS, CDR2 SASEGT. This CDR3 spans 13 amino acids. CDR3 nucleotides: TGTGCCAGCAGTGAGCACAGGGGTCAGCCCCAGAATTTT. Translating it yields CASSEHRGQPQNF.

This chain links TRBV27 with TRBJ2-7, with 8 bases lining up with TRBD2. Germline CDR1 is MNHEY and CDR2 is SMNVEV (reference sequence). The CDR3 covers 15 residues. V shed 3 bases, J shed 2 bases, and the junction held 6 bases outside the gene matches. CDR3 in DNA: TGTGCCAGCAGTTTGATAGCGGGACCAACCTACGAGCAGTACTTC. Protein sequence: CASSLIAGPTYEQYF.